The source of this T cell receptor (beta chain) is a study of OX40 agonist ivuxolimab in advanced cancers. Trimming shortened V by 9 bases and J by 4 bases, and 7 bases separated the two germline ends. CDR1 and CDR2 (germline): SGHAT, FQDESV (reference sequence). The CDR3 runs to 11 residues. Autoimmune disease history or systemic immunosuppression excluded patients. Only in-frame clones appear in the TCRdb table, and some are missing; sequencing was by immunoSEQ multiplex PCR. Among some 60,000 clones listed, roughly 90% were seen once. This receptor was taken from an adult with an advanced solid tumor such as melanoma, head and neck, liver or kidney cancer. The V gene is TRBV11-1, the J gene TRBJ2-1; D is undetermined. The sample here was CD4+ or CD8+ T cells sorted from blood, taken in a trial of the OX40 agonist ivuxolimab. For the CDR3, the DNA is TGTGCCAGTCAGAAATACAATGAGCAGTTCTTC. Amino acid sequence: CASQKYNEQFF.